This TCR beta chain came from a study of shared clonotypes between healthy human individuals. Generated by immunoSEQ multiplex PCR, the TCRdb table keeps only in-frame clones and is missing some. The sample lists approximately 980,000 clones; over 75% were seen once. Everyone who donated was a Caucasian adult who lived in Nashville, Tennessee. Between the trimmed V and J ends, which lost 6 bases and 0 bases, there was a span of 11 bases. The germline CDR1 and CDR2 sequences are SNHLY and FYNNEI. There are 15 residues in the CDR3. Source material: memory CD4+ T cells sorted from blood. The sample's subset: CD45RA-negative fraction. V gene TRBV2 combines with J gene TRBJ1-4, with D possibly being TRBD1 (5 bases). The clonotype was recovered from a young man in good health. CDR3 protein: CASSSGGATNEKLFF. DNA for the CDR3: TGTGCCAGCAGCTCGGGGGGGGCAACTAATGAAAAACTGTTTTTT. The full variable domain, its missing parts supplied by reference TRBV2 and TRBJ1-4, is EPEVTQTPSHQVTQMGQEVILRCVPISNHLYFYWYRQILGQKVEFLVSFYNNEISEKSEIFDDQFSVERPDGSNFTLKIRSTKLEDSAMYFCASSSGGATNEKLFFGSGTQLSVL.